In this sample, the clone carrying this TCR beta chain turned up many times. This entry belongs to a study of CD8+CD57+ T cells in acquired aplastic anemia. The overall study: Sorted CD4+ and CD8+ cells gave a mean 3.2 ug DNA, range roughly 0.18 to 30 ug.

The CDR3 has 17 residues. CDR1 and CDR2 from the germline V gene are SEHNR and FQNEAQ (reference sequence). With 5 bases clipped from V and 6 bases from J, the junction kept 14 bases outside the gene matches. Genomic DNA templated the TCR beta VDJ and CDR3 profiling. In TCRdb, the reads were re-called with MiXCR into one record per CDR3 protein. Among approximately 200,000 distinct CDR3 sequences listed, around 50% were seen once. This clonotype was obtained from a human donor in good health, serving as a control. The rearrangement uses TRBV7-9 and TRBJ2-2, with 8 bases fitting TRBD1. Source material: sorted CD4+, CD8+, or CD8+CD57+ T cells (not recorded which) from PBMCs. CDR3 in amino acids: CASSTPGTGTKAGELFF. The CDR3 coding sequence is TGTGCCAGCAGCACTCCCGGGACAGGTACTAAGGCCGGGGAGCTGTTTTTT.